Sequencing of this T cell receptor (beta chain) was carried out in a study of shared clonotypes between healthy human individuals (dated by TCRdb to 2018 to 2021). The study in broad terms: A couple of women and three men aged 18 to 49 years were included in the cohort. For each donor, three plates each were used for CD4 naive and CD4 memory, two plates were used for CD8 naive, and one plate was used for CD8 memory. The study deeply sequenced blood TCR repertoires of roughly five healthy adults to estimate repertoire size and the extent of clonotype sharing between individuals. Different laboratories and diverse techniques were used to prepare libraries and sequence TCR repertoires, to increase sequencing depth and limit assay-specific biases. Between about 0.9 and 9 billion PBMCs per donor were obtained by leukapheresis. The full study reports these points: Based on pairwise subsampling, the degree of clonotype sharing among donors was expected to be affected by sequencing depth. Approximately 5% of naive CD4, more than 3% of naive CD8, around 2.3% of memory CD4, and 0.4% of memory CD8 clonotypes were shared across a handful of donors. Because the study included a small number of donors, the genetic and exposure-history diversity represented was limited. Even with the large sequencing depth, rarefaction of the sorted-subset datasets indicated that sequencing was incomplete. Larger estimated clonotype richness was generally found for naive subsets than for memory subsets. Sampling was restricted to blood, and TCR repertoires in tissue are likely to differ from TCR repertoires in blood. Compared with non-shared clonotypes, clonotypes shared by all four sorted-subset donors had higher generation probabilities.

CD8 naive samples were CD45RO-negative cells positively selected for CCR7, giving a CD45RA+CCR7+ population that excluded TemRA cells. The donors were healthy, HIV-negative adults who had no recently reported acute infections or vaccinations. Every donor was a Caucasian adult residing in Nashville, Tennessee, USA. After blood collection by leukapheresis, PBMCs were isolated using Ficoll-Histopaque density gradient centrifugation and then cryopreserved in the vapor phase of liquid nitrogen. Purity and quantity of every magnetically sorted T cell population were checked by analytical flow cytometry. Each sorted fraction had its genomic DNA isolated and then quantified by UV absorbance on a Nanodrop 2000c. V loses 5 bases of germline sequence and J loses 3 bases, and the interval between the two ends is 13 bases. CDR3 length: 15 amino acids, cysteine to phenylalanine. Only the CDR3 part of the read is kept: 45 bases, read in frame from the first base. Based on the germline V gene, the CDR1 and CDR2 sequences are SGHVS and FNYEAQ.

TCR CDR3 regions were amplified from genomic DNA by multiplex PCR using the deep immunoSEQ assay. For each cell subset, the extracted genomic DNA was distributed evenly across all wells of several immunoSEQ 96-well plates, and each plate served as one replicate. Each replicate PCR for sorted subsets received approximately 220 ng genomic DNA, equal to roughly 30,000 T cell genomes. Purified libraries were quantified with a Qubit 3.0 fluorometer, sized on a Bioanalyzer 2100, and re-quantified with the KAPA Library Quantification kit. Each immunoSEQ 96-well plate was sequenced on its own single-read 150-cycle Illumina NextSeq 550 flow cell. The original methods were these. Because the immunoSEQ output held only junctional sequences and lacked quality scores, the filtering could not match the filtering applied to full-length reads. Sequences were annotated with PyIR, a Python wrapper for IgBLAST v1.9, and V/J genes and CDR3 were assigned using IMGT germline references. Reads with weak V/J assignments (E-value above 1e-6), missing CDR3, stop codons, out-of-frame junctions, or ambiguous translated residues were removed. V3J clonotypes were defined as sequences sharing the same inferred V gene, J gene, and CDR3 amino acid sequence. The percentage overlap between two repertoires was calculated by dividing the number of shared unique clonotypes by the size of the smaller repertoire. Richness of each repertoire was evaluated using RTK rarefaction, the Chao1 estimator, and Recon v2.1 estimates of unobserved clonotypes. Generation probabilities were computed with OLGA for all TCRbeta clonotypes obtained by the gDNA method from several donors. TCRdb retrieved this table from immuneACCESS and kept in-frame rearrangements only. Not all clones are present; in checked studies, unresolved V genes account for under half, and no reason is known for the remainder. V and J calls and clone size are copied from that table; D and trimming were computed from the DNA. This sample is represented by millions of clones; about 93% of them were singletons. About 1.5% of the sample goes to the ten largest clones.

As for this clone: No cognate antigen has been identified for it. Per-base quality was not reported, and no clone a single base away is much larger than it.

The V and J genes are TRBV7-6 and TRBJ1-4; TRBD1 is a possible D gene, resting on 6 matching bases. The source of this sequence is a man between 18 and 29 years old in good health. Some clones in this sample may be carry-over from other donors' samples. The sample consisted of naive CD8+ T cells from PBMCs. This sample's cell subset or site label indicates: CD45RA+CCR7+. CDR3 protein: CASSPRGGSNEKLFF. The DNA sequence reads TGTGCCAGCAGCCCTAGGGGGGGCTCTAATGAAAAACTGTTTTTT.